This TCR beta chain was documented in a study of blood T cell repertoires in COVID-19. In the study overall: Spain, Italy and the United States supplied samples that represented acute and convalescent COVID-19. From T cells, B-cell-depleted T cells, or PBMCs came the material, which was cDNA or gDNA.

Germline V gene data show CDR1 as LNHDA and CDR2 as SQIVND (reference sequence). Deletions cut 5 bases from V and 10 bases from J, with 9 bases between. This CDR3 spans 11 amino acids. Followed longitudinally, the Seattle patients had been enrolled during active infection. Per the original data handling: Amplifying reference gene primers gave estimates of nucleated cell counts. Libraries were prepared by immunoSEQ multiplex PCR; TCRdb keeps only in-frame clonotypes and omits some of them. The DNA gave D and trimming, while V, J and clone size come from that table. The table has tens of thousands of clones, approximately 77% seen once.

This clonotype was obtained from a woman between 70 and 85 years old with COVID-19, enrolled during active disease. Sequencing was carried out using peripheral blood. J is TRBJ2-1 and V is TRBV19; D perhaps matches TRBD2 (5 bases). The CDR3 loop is CASSFQREQFF. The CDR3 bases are TGTGCCAGTAGTTTCCAGCGGGAGCAGTTCTTC.